These T cell receptor beta chains were read from a single sample in a study of blood T cells in healthy people across ages. TCRdb reprocessed the 5' RACE reads with MiXCR, giving one entry per CDR3 protein. The profile shows roughly 830,000 distinct CDR3 sequences, approximately 59% of them singletons. The specimen sequenced was blood. These receptors came from a man aged 25 to 40 in good health. Both conserved end residues are part of each CDR3. A D gene is named only where the DNA matches it firmly. Expanded clones get a size class; other rows say once, few or many, or leave the size out.

J | D | size | V | DNA | CDR3
TRBJ1-2 | . | . | TRBV12-3/TRBV12-4 | TGTGCCAGCACCAGTTTGTTGGGGGATGGTGGCTACACCTTC | CASTSLLGDGGYTF
TRBJ2-1 | . | . | TRBV5-1 | TGCGCCAGCAGCTTGGTGGCGGAGACCTACAATGAGCAGTTCTTC | CASSLVAETYNEQFF
TRBJ2-5 | . | once | TRBV7-2 | TGTGCCAGCAGCCTCTCTAGCTTTCTTGAGACCCAGTACTTC | CASSLSSFLETQYF
TRBJ2-1 | . | . | TRBV3-1 | TGTGCCAGCAGCCAAGATGAGGGGGGCCATAACAATGAGCAGTTCTTC | CASSQDEGGHNNEQFF
TRBJ1-1 | . | . | TRBV6-5 | TGTGCCAGCAGTTACGGTCCACCAAACGCTGAAGCTTTCTTT | CASSYGPPNAEAFF
TRBJ2-7 | . | . | TRBV7-9 | TGTGCCAGCAGCGCCCGAGCGGTAGAGGCCGACTCCTACGAGCAGTACTTC | CASSARAVEADSYEQYF
TRBJ1-6 | . | . | TRBV6-5 | TGTGCCAGCAGTTATTTAGGGAGTGTTCAACCCCTCCACTTT | CASSYLGSVQPLHF
TRBJ2-7 | TRBD2 | once | TRBV4-2 | TGTGCCAGCAGCCGGACTAGCGGGGGGCCTCTCTCCTACGAGCAGTACTTC | CASSRTSGGPLSYEQYF
TRBJ2-5 | TRBD2 | . | TRBV10-3 | TGTGCCATCGGGGGGGGCCAAGAGACCCAGTACTTC | CAIGGGQETQYF
TRBJ2-7 | . | . | TRBV6-2/TRBV6-3 | TGTGCCAGCAGTTACGCCCTTGACAGACATCATGGGGACGAGCAGTACTTC | CASSYALDRHHGDEQYF
TRBJ2-3 | TRBD2 | . | TRBV28 | TGTGCCAGCAGTTTGGGACTAGCTGTTTTCCCCACAGATACGCAGTATTTT | CASSLGLAVFPTDTQYF
TRBJ2-1 | TRBD1 | . | TRBV12-3/TRBV12-4 | TGTGCCAGCGGGTTGACAGGGAACGACAATGAGCAGTTCTTC | CASGLTGNDNEQFF
TRBJ1-2 | TRBD1 | . | TRBV9 | TGTGCCAGCAGCGGCTGGACAGGGGCGATCGTCTATGGCTACACCTTC | CASSGWTGAIVYGYTF
TRBJ2-1 | . | . | TRBV7-9 | TGTGCCAGCAGCATTGGACTGTACAATGAGCAGTTCTTC | CASSIGLYNEQFF
TRBJ2-5 | . | . | TRBV5-1 | TGCGCCAGCGCTCTATCACAGGGACACCAAGAGACCCAGTACTTC | CASALSQGHQETQYF
TRBJ1-1 | . | . | TRBV18 | TGTGCCAGCTCACCACGGTCCGAGAACACTGAAGCTTTCTTT | CASSPRSENTEAFF
TRBJ1-1 | . | . | TRBV7-8 | TGTGCCAGCTTGCCCGGGACAACGAACACTGAAGCTTTCTTT | CASLPGTTNTEAFF
TRBJ2-3 | . | . | TRBV27 | TGTGCCAGCAGTCGTTTAGATAGTACAGATACGCAGTATTTT | CASSRLDSTDTQYF
TRBJ2-5 | TRBD2 | . | TRBV29-1 | TGCAGCCCACAGACTAGCGGGGATATAGAGACCCAGTACTTC | CSPQTSGDIETQYF
TRBJ2-5 | TRBD1 | . | TRBV7-8 | TGTGCCAGCAGCTTAGATACAGGGGGAATCGAGACCCAGTACTTC | CASSLDTGGIETQYF
TRBJ2-6 | TRBD1 | few | TRBV12-3/TRBV12-4 | TGTGCCAGCAGTTTAGGGACAGGCCCGAGGGGGGCCAACGTCCTGACTTTC | CASSLGTGPRGANVLTF
TRBJ2-3 | . | . | TRBV7-3 | TGTGCCAGCAGCTTAAATGGCGATACGCAGTATTTT | CASSLNGDTQYF
TRBJ2-7 | TRBD1 | few | TRBV28 | TGTGCCAGCAGTTTTTCGGACAGGGCAGGCTACGAGCAGTACTTC | CASSFSDRAGYEQYF
TRBJ1-5 | . | . | TRBV3-1 | TGTGCCAGCAGCCAAGGCCAGCGTAGCAATCAGCCCCAGCATTTT | CASSQGQRSNQPQHF
TRBJ2-7 | TRBD1 | . | TRBV10-3 | TGTGCCATCAGTGAAGACAGGGAGCAATACGAGCAGTACTTC | CAISEDREQYEQYF
TRBJ2-3 | TRBD2 | . | TRBV6-6 | TGTGCCAGCAGGCCAGACAGCGGGGGCGTCACAGATACGCAGTATTTT | CASRPDSGGVTDTQYF
TRBJ2-7 | . | . | TRBV6-5 | TGTGCCAGCAGCGAGACAGGGGACTACTACGAGCAGTACTTC | CASSETGDYYEQYF
TRBJ2-5 | . | few | TRBV12-3/TRBV12-4 | TGTGCCAGCAGTGGTCGACTAGTATGGCTCCAAGAGACCCAGTACTTC | CASSGRLVWLQETQYF
TRBJ1-3 | . | . | TRBV7-6 | TGTGCCAGCAGCTCCGCGATCTCTGGAAACACCATATATTTT | CASSSAISGNTIYF
TRBJ2-3 | . | few | TRBV20-1 | TGCAGTGCTAGAGAGATAGAGGATACGCAGTATTTT | CSAREIEDTQYF
TRBJ2-7 | . | . | TRBV14 | TGTGCCAGCAGCCGACAGATTGGTGACGAGCAGTACTTC | CASSRQIGDEQYF
TRBJ2-7 | . | . | TRBV20-1 | TGCAGTGGAACAGCCGACTCCTACGAGCAGTACTTC | CSGTADSYEQYF
TRBJ2-1 | . | . | TRBV12-3/TRBV12-4 | TGTGCCAGCAGTTTGCGTGCCAGTGCCCTCTACAATGAGCAGTTCTTC | CASSLRASALYNEQFF
TRBJ2-5 | TRBD2 | . | TRBV12-3/TRBV12-4 | TGTGCCAGCAGTCCCGGTCGCGGTAGCGGGGGTTACCAAGAGACCCAGTACTTC | CASSPGRGSGGYQETQYF
TRBJ1-5 | TRBD1 | . | TRBV12-3/TRBV12-4 | TGTGCCAGCAGTTTACGACAGGGGGTTGGCAATCAGCCCCAGCATTTT | CASSLRQGVGNQPQHF
TRBJ2-7 | . | . | TRBV9 | TGTGCCAGCAGCTTGGGACTTCCGACCTCCTACGAGCAGTACTTC | CASSLGLPTSYEQYF